Given below is one T cell receptor (beta chain) in context. What it binds is not known. The time point denotes: after dendritic cell vaccination, including at tumor progression/relapse. Primers: 60 V beta forward and 13 J beta reverse. The table came from immunoSEQ multiplex PCR; TCRdb's copy has only in-frame clones and leaves some out. This table has about 50,000 clones, over 75% appearing once. This entry comes from a study of glioma-infiltrating T cells after dendritic cell vaccination. Study as a whole: Dendritic cell vaccination trial patients had either newly diagnosed or recurrent glioblastoma.

Whole-study results and caveats: Longer survival after dendritic cell vaccination followed higher pretreatment TIL content.

Specimen: blood, collected after dendritic cell vaccination. The source is a human donor with glioblastoma.

This CDR3 is CASSASQGDYTF. For the CDR3, the DNA is TGCGCCAGCAGCGCCTCCCAGGGGGACTACACCTTC. V gene TRBV5-1 combines with J gene TRBJ1-2, with 7 positions matching TRBD1. This CDR3 contains 12 residues. J was trimmed by 10 bases and V by 4 bases; bases with no gene match: 7. Germline assignment: CDR1 SGHRS and CDR2 YFSETQ.